Detailed here is one TCR beta chain. What it recognizes is unknown. The data are from a study of cytomegalovirus exposure and HLA in healthy donors. Findings and limits, study-wide: TCR beta V- and J-gene trimming was later associated with a missense DCLRE1C variant. Accurate prediction of most subjects' HLA-A and HLA-B alleles from TCR beta sequences was reported.

V shed 8 bases and J shed 0 bases, with 15 bases lying between them. The CDR3 covers 15 residues. Looked up from germline, CDR1 is MNHNY and CDR2 is SVGAGI (reference sequence). Both 60 Vbeta primers and 13 Jbeta primers went into the PCR. Only in-frame clones appear in the TCRdb table, and some are missing; sequencing was by immunoSEQ multiplex PCR. The sample lists 150,000 to 200,000 clones, approximately 77% occurring once. This rearrangement joins TRBV6-6 to TRBJ2-3, with D perhaps TRBD2 (6 bases). The clonotype comes from a man between 25 and 39 years old in good health and CMV-seropositive. The sequenced material came from PBMCs. The DNA for the CDR3 is TGTGCCAGCCCCAGTGGGGGGACTAGCACAGATACGCAGTATTTT. As protein: CASPSGGTSTDTQYF.